The 5 T cell receptor beta chains below were found in one sample sequenced in a study of vaccination and CD4 T cells after COVID-19. Once obtained from cultured CD4+ T cells, the DNA was sequenced using the Oncomine TCR Beta short-read assay. Using its own MiXCR run on the PCR reads, TCRdb lists one record per CDR3 protein. The top ten clones hold 5.5% to 7% of a sample with some 19,000 distinct CDR3 sequences, roughly 52% of them seen once. Their specific antigens are unknown. The sample's treatment: approximately 11-day PBMC culture with coronavirus spike peptide pools or control peptides (ViraFEST assay). The source material was CD4+ T cells from blood, cultured in vitro. These receptors were collected from a human donor who had recovered from COVID-19.

The chain combines TRBV24-1 with TRBJ1-2; possible D gene TRBD1, 6 bases. V lost 3 bases, J lost 4 bases, and 11 bases lay in between. The length of the CDR3 is 14 residues. Germline loops: CDR1 KGHDR, CDR2 SFDVKD. The CDR3, as DNA: TGTGCCACCAGTGATCGAAGGGGGATCTATGGCTACACCTTC. This codes for CATSDRRGIYGYTF.

The chain is built from TRBV20-1 and TRBJ1-1; no reliable D call. Trimming removed 6 bases at V and 0 bases at J, with 11 bases between. The CDR3 length is 13 residues. Germline loops: CDR1 DFQATT, CDR2 SNEGSKA (reference sequence). The CDR3 DNA follows: TGCAGTGCCAGGACGGACCTGAACACTGAAGCTTTCTTT. Its protein product is CSARTDLNTEAFF.

The genes are TRBV18 and TRBJ2-1; 13 nucleotides match TRBD2. Germline V gene data show CDR1 as KGHSH and CDR2 as LQKENI. CDR3 size: 14 residues. V was clipped by 3 bases and J by 11 bases; unmatched bases: 4. CDR3: CASSPETSGRQQFF. The CDR3, as DNA: TGTGCCAGCTCACCGGAGACTAGCGGGAGGCAGCAGTTCTTC.

The rearrangement uses TRBV12-3 or TRBV12-4 and TRBJ1-2; 7 nucleotides line up with TRBD1. The junction had 7 bases not matched to a gene; V was cut back by 5 bases and J by 10 bases. This CDR3 is built from 12 residues. CDR3 in DNA: TGTGCCAGCAGTCCCGGGACAGAGGACTACACCTTC. It translates to CASSPGTEDYTF.

DNA for the CDR3: TGTGCCAGCAGCCCAGCGGGAGCGTTCAATGAGCAGTTCTTC. It translates to CASSPAGAFNEQFF. J is TRBJ2-1 and V is TRBV7-2, with 8 nucleotides matching TRBD2. Germline-derived CDR1 and CDR2 are SGHTA and FQGNSA. With 5 bases clipped from V and 6 bases from J, the junction kept 6 bases outside the gene matches. This CDR3 has 14 amino acids.